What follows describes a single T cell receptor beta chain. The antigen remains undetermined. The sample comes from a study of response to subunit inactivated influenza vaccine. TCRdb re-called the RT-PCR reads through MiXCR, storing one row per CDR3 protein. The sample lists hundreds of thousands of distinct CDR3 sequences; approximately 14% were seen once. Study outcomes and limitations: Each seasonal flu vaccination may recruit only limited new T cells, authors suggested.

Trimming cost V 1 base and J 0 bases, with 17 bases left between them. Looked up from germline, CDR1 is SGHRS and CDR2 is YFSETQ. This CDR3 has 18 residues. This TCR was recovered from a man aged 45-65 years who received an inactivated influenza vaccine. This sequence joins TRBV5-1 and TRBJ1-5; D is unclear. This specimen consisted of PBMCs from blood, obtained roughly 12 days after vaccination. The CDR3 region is CASSLSRLGPNSNQPQHF. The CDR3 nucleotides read TGCGCCAGCAGCTTGTCAAGACTAGGACCTAATAGCAATCAGCCCCAGCATTTT.